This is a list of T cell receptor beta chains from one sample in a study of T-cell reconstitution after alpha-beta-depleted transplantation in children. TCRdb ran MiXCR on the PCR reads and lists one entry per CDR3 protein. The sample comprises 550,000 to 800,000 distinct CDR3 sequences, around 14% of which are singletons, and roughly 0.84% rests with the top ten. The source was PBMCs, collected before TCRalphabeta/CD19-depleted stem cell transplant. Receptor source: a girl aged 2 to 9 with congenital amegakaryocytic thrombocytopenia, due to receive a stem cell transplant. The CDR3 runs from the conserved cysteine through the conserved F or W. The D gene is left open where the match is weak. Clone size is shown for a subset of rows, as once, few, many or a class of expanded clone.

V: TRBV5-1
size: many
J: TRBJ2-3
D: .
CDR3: CASSLEGNWADTQYF
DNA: TGCGCCAGCAGCTTGGAAGGGAATTGGGCAGATACGCAGTATTTT

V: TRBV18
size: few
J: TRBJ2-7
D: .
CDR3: CASSPGARYEQYF
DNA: TGTGCCAGCTCACCAGGGGCCCGCTACGAGCAGTACTTC

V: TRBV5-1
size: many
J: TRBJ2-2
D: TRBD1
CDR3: CASSRLQGAPSNTGELFF
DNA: TGCGCCAGCAGCCGATTACAGGGGGCCCCTTCGAACACCGGGGAGCTGTTTTTT

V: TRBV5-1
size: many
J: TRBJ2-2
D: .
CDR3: CASSQTQWYTGELFF
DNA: TGCGCCAGCAGCCAAACCCAATGGTACACCGGGGAGCTGTTTTTT

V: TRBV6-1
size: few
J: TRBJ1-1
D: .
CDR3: CASSELPGTVNTEAFF
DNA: TGTGCCAGCAGTGAACTCCCCGGGACGGTGAACACTGAAGCTTTCTTT

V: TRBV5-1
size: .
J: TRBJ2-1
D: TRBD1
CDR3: CASSRGQGPYNEQFF
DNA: TGCGCCAGCAGCAGAGGACAGGGGCCCTACAATGAGCAGTTCTTC

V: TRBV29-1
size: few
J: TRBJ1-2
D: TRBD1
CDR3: CSVGDRARNGYTF
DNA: TGCAGCGTGGGGGACAGGGCTAGAAATGGCTACACCTTC

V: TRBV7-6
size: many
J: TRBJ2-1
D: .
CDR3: CASSQRTPNNEQFF
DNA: TGTGCCAGCAGCCAACGAACACCGAACAATGAGCAGTTCTTC

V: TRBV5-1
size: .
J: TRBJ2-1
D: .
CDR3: CASSLGGNELFF
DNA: TGCGCCAGCAGCTTGGGCGGCAATGAGCTGTTCTTC

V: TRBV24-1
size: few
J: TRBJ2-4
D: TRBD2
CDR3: CATSDPREDIQYF
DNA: TGTGCCACCAGTGACCCCCGGGAGGACATTCAGTACTTC

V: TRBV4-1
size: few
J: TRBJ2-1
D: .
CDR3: CASSQTFGEQFF
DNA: TGCGCCAGCAGCCAAACGTTCGGTGAGCAGTTCTTC

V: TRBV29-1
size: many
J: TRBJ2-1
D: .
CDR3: CSVALPSYNEQFF
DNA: TGCAGCGTTGCTCTGCCTAGCTACAATGAGCAGTTCTTC

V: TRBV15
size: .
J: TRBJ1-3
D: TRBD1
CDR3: CATRATGSGNTIYF
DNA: TGTGCCACCAGGGCGACAGGGTCAGGAAACACCATATATTTT

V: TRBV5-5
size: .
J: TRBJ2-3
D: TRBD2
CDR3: CASSTGLALDTQYF
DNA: TGTGCCAGCAGCACCGGACTAGCGTTGGATACGCAGTATTTT

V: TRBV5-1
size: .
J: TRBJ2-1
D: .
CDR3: CASSPSQWEDEQFF
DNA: TGCGCCAGCAGCCCCTCTCAATGGGAAGATGAGCAGTTCTTC

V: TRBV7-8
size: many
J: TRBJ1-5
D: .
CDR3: CASSLTGTASNQPQHF
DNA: TGTGCCAGCAGCTTAACCGGGACGGCTAGCAATCAGCCCCAGCATTTT

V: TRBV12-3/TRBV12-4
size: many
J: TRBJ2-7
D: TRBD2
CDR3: CASSSREAYEQYF
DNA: TGTGCCAGCAGCTCCCGGGAGGCCTACGAGCAGTACTTC

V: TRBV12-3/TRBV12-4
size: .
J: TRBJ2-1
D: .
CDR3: CASSFGFSYNEQFF
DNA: TGTGCCAGCAGTTTTGGTTTTTCCTACAATGAGCAGTTCTTC

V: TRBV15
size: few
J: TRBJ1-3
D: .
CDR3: CATSGDSLWPGNTIYF
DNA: TGTGCCACGAGCGGGGATTCCCTTTGGCCTGGAAACACCATATATTTT

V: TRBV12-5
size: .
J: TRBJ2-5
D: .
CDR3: CASGSWTVQETQYF
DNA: TGTGCTAGTGGTTCATGGACAGTTCAAGAGACCCAGTACTTC

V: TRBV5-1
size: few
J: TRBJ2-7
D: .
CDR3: CASSLPAGSYEQYF
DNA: TGCGCCAGCAGCTTGCCAGCAGGGTCCTACGAGCAGTACTTC

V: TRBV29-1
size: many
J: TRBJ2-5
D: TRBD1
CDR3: CSVESDRLIETQYF
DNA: TGCAGCGTTGAATCGGACAGGCTGATAGAGACCCAGTACTTC

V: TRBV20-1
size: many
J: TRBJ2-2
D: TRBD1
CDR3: CSARRGTGGTGELFF
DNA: TGCAGTGCTAGACGGGGGACAGGGGGGACCGGGGAGCTGTTTTTT

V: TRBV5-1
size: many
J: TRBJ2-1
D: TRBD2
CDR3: CASSLILAGGNEQFF
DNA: TGCGCCAGCAGCTTGATTCTAGCGGGAGGTAATGAGCAGTTCTTC

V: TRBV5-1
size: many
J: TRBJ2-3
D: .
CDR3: CASSLGRGVFDTDTQYF
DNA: TGCGCCAGCAGCTTGGGACGTGGGGTCTTCGACACAGATACGCAGTATTTT

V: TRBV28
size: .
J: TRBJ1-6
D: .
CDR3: CASSLQGPGSPLHF
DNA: TGTGCCAGCAGTTTGCAGGGGCCGGGTTCACCCCTCCACTTT

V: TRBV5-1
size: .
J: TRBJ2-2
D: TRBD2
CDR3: CASSLEIAGVNTGELFF
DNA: TGCGCCAGCAGCTTGGAAATAGCGGGGGTGAACACCGGGGAGCTGTTTTTT

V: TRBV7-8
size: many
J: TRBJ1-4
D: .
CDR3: CASSLDRLTQGFGEKLFF
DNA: TGTGCCAGCAGCTTAGACCGACTCACACAGGGCTTCGGTGAAAAACTGTTTTTT

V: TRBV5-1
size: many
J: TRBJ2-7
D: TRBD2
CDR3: CASSLEAGALEQYF
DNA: TGCGCCAGCAGCTTGGAGGCGGGAGCTCTCGAGCAGTACTTC

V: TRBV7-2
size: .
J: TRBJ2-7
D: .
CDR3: CASSLERQGIYEQYF
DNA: TGTGCCAGCAGCTTAGAACGGCAGGGGATCTACGAGCAGTACTTC

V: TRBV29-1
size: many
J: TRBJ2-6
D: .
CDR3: CSVARDGANVLTF
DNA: TGCAGCGTTGCCAGGGATGGGGCCAACGTCCTGACTTTC

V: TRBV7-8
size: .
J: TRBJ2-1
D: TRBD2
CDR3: CASSNSGRAYNEQFF
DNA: TGTGCCAGCAGCAATAGCGGGAGGGCCTACAATGAGCAGTTCTTC

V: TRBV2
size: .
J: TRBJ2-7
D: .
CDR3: CASSDTLSIYEQYF
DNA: TGTGCCAGCAGTGATACCCTATCAATCTACGAGCAGTACTTC

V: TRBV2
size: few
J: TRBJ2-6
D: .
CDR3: CASLSGANVLTF
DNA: TGTGCCAGCCTCTCTGGGGCCAACGTCCTGACTTTC

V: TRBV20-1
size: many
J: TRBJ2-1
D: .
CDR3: CSARASPGGKQFF
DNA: TGCAGTGCTAGAGCCTCACCTGGTGGAAAGCAGTTCTTC

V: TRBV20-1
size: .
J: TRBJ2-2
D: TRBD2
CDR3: CSARDPGGLTGELFF
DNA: TGCAGTGCTAGAGATCCGGGGGGGCTTACCGGGGAGCTGTTTTTT

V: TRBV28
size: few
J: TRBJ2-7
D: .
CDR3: CASSFNGYEQYF
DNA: TGTGCCAGCAGTTTTAACGGCTACGAGCAGTACTTC

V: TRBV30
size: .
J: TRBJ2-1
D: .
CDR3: CAWRLYSRDNEQFF
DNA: TGTGCCTGGCGACTTTACAGCAGAGACAATGAGCAGTTCTTC

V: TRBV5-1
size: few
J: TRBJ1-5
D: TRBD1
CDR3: CASSQGASQPQHF
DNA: TGCGCCAGCAGCCAGGGGGCGAGTCAGCCCCAGCATTTT

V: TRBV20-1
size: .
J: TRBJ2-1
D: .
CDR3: CSAPGQNLNEQFF
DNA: TGCAGTGCCCCAGGACAGAATTTGAATGAGCAGTTCTTC

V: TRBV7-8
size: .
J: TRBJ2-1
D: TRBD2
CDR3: CASFPGTSGLNEQFF
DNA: TGTGCCAGCTTCCCGGGGACTAGCGGGTTAAATGAGCAGTTCTTC

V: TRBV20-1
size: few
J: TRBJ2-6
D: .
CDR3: CSARAQFISSGANVLTF
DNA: TGCAGTGCTAGAGCCCAGTTCATTTCCTCTGGGGCCAACGTCCTGACTTTC

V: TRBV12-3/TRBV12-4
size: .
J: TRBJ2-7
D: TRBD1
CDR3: CASSFLGTASYEQYF
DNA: TGTGCCAGCAGTTTTTTAGGGACAGCCTCCTACGAGCAGTACTTC

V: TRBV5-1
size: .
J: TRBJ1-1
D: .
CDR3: CASSGEAQDTEAFF
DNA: TGCGCCAGCAGCGGAGAGGCTCAGGACACTGAAGCTTTCTTT

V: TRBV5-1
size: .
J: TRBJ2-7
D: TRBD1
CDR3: CASSWLQGELRNEQYF
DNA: TGCGCCAGCAGCTGGCTCCAGGGGGAACTGAGGAACGAGCAGTACTTC

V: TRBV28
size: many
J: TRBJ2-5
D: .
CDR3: CASSPSVATQYF
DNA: TGTGCCAGCAGTCCATCGGTTGCGACCCAGTACTTC

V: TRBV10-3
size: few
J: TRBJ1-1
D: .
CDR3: CAISSGSNTEAFF
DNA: TGTGCCATCAGTTCGGGGTCGAACACTGAAGCTTTCTTT

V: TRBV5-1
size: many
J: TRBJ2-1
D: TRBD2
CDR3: CASSARTSGSYNEQFF
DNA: TGCGCCAGCAGCGCACGCACTAGCGGGAGCTACAATGAGCAGTTCTTC

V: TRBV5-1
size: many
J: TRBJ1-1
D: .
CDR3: CASSPIGSTNTEAFF
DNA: TGCGCCAGCAGTCCAATCGGGTCTACCAACACTGAAGCTTTCTTT

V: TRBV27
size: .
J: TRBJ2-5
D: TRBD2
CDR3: CASSITSGSTRGETQYF
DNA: TGTGCCAGCAGTATTACTAGCGGGAGTACCCGGGGTGAGACCCAGTACTTC

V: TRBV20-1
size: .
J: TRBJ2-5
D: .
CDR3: CSARDDVQGGGETQYF
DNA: TGCAGTGCTAGAGATGATGTGCAGGGAGGCGGTGAGACCCAGTACTTC

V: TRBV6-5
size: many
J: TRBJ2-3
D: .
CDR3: CASSYIGRGTDTQYF
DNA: TGTGCCAGCAGTTACATCGGCCGAGGCACAGATACGCAGTATTTT